Each of the 31 T cell receptor beta chains below was sequenced from the same sample in a study of blood T cells in healthy people across ages. Primers used in a second PCR of roughly 6 to 12 cycles were a sample-barcoded 5' primer and a J-beta primer mix. A single record per CDR3 protein comes from TCRdb applying MiXCR to the 5' RACE reads. The repertoire includes about 650,000 distinct CDR3 sequences, approximately 31% of them detected once, and 15% sits in the top ten. The sample consisted of blood. These receptors came from a woman over 75 in good health.

This clonotype has a count of ten or more. The chain is built from TRBV7-2 and TRBJ2-7, with 8 bases aligning to TRBD1. CDR1 and CDR2 from the germline V gene are SGHTA and FQGNSA. Trimming cost V 3 bases and J 2 bases; bases outside gene matches: 12. The CDR3 covers 17 residues. The chain's CDR3 is CASSFSRTGLMAYEQYF. The CDR3 region has the DNA TGTGCCAGCAGCTTTTCCCGGACAGGGTTAATGGCCTACGAGCAGTACTTC.

This chain joins TRBV12-3 or TRBV12-4 and TRBJ1-2, with a tentative D call TRBD1 (6 bases). Trimming shortened V by 6 bases and J by 2 bases, and 13 bases separated the two germline ends. This CDR3 region has 14 residues. CDR3 in DNA: TGTGCCAGCAGAATGGGACACCCCAACTATGGCTACACCTTC. It translates to CASRMGHPNYGYTF.

The V call is TRBV7-3, the J call TRBJ2-1, with 9 bases matching TRBD1. The germline gives CDR1 SGHTA, CDR2 FQGTGA. CDR3 length equals 14 residues. J lost 7 bases, V lost 7 bases, and 8 bases had no gene match. CDR3 DNA: TGTGCCAGCATGTCCGGGACAGGGCGAAATGAGCAGTTCTTC. Translating it yields CASMSGTGRNEQFF.

In this sample, this clonotype turned up a few times. This sequence joins TRBV18 and TRBJ1-6; 7 nucleotides line up with TRBD1. The CDR3 length is 15 residues. V was pared by 3 bases and J by 10 bases, with 9 bases of the junction left unmatched. Germline CDR1 KGHSH, CDR2 LQKENI. CDR3 coding DNA: TGTGCCAGCTCACCGGGGACAGAGGGTGTGTCACCCCTCCACTTT. Protein product: CASSPGTEGVSPLHF.

The rearrangement uses TRBV5-1 and TRBJ2-5; D is unclear. The J call is in doubt because the DNA end fits TRBJ2-7 better. Germline V lookup: CDR1 SGHRS, CDR2 YFSETQ. The CDR3 runs to 13 residues. The DNA for the CDR3 is TGCGCCAGCAGCCAAGGGTCTATGGGCGAGCAGTACTTC. It translates to CASSQGSMGEQYF.

This clonotype was recorded at least ten times. The V call is TRBV3-1, the J call TRBJ2-3, with D possibly being TRBD1 (6 bases). V was pared by 0 bases and J by 2 bases, with 12 bases between. This CDR3 region has 16 residues. Looked up from germline, CDR1 is LGHDT and CDR2 is YNNKEL (reference sequence). DNA for the CDR3: TGTGCCAGCAGCCAAGACCGGGACATATCCACAGATACGCAGTATTTT. Its protein is CASSQDRDISTDTQYF.

This clonotype has more than one count but fewer than ten. The chain recombines TRBV27 with TRBJ1-5; unclear D gene. Germline loops: CDR1 MNHEY, CDR2 SMNVEV (reference sequence). This CDR3 contains 17 residues. The V end was cut by 2 bases, the J end by 0 bases, with 14 bases between. The CDR3 nucleotides are TGTGCCAGCAGTTTAGGCCCGGGAAGTTATAGCAATCAGCCCCAGCATTTT. It is translated as CASSLGPGSYSNQPQHF.

The V gene is TRBV4-2, the J gene TRBJ2-3; possibly TRBD1 for D (5 bases). Looked up from germline, CDR1 is LGHNA and CDR2 is YNFKEQ. The CDR3 spans 15 residues. V was cut by 6 bases and J by 2 bases, with 15 bases left in between. CDR3 bases: TGTGCCAGCAGTCCTTTCGACAGAGACACAGATACGCAGTATTTT. It yields the protein CASSPFDRDTDTQYF.

Concerning this clonotype: A read error may be the cause here, since a much bigger clone is one base away. The chain couples TRBV5-1 to TRBJ1-4; D is perhaps TRBD1 (6 bases). Per germline, CDR1 SGHRS and CDR2 YFSETQ. This CDR3 region has 15 residues. V lost 3 bases and J lost 3, with 12 bases in between. The CDR3 here is CASSYPQGSNEKLFF. The DNA of the CDR3 is TGCGCCAGCAGCTACCCACAGGGCTCTAATGAAAAACTGTTTTTT.

As to this clonotype: A clone one base away is much larger, so this may be a read error. V is TRBV15 and J is TRBJ1-1, with D hard to call. The CDR3 length is 14 residues. CDR1 is LNHNV and CDR2 is YYDKDF in the germline V gene (reference sequence). As DNA, the CDR3 is TGTGTCACCAGCAGAGACATGATGAACACTGAAGCTTTCTTT. It encodes CVTSRDMMNTEAFF.

This clonotype was recorded a few times. This chain links TRBV30 with TRBJ1-1; D uncertain. The V end was cut by 4 bases, the J end by 6 bases, with 9 bases between. Germline V gives CDR1 GTSNPN, CDR2 SVGIG (reference sequence). The CDR3 runs to 11 residues. This chain's CDR3 is CAWKGNAEAFF. CDR3 nucleotide sequence: TGTGCCTGGAAAGGTAACGCTGAAGCTTTCTTT.

J is TRBJ1-1 and V is TRBV5-4; D remains unclear. From germline, CDR1 is SGHNT and CDR2 YYREEE (reference sequence). The V end lost 4 bases, the J end lost 1 base, and 11 bases lay between the germline ends. The CDR3 sequence is 14 residues long. CDR3 residues: CASSLRARNTEAFF. CDR3 DNA sequence: TGTGCCAGCAGCCTCCGAGCCCGGAACACTGAAGCTTTCTTT.

In this sample, this clonotype turned up a few times. A much larger clone is a single base away; this may be a read error. This chain connects TRBV29-1 to TRBJ1-6; TRBD1 is a possible D gene (5 bases). V dropped 4 bases and J dropped 8 bases, with 12 bases sitting between them. Germline CDR1 is SQVTM and CDR2 is ANQGSEA. The CDR3 totals 13 residues. The CDR3 loop reads CSVGGRADSPLHF. CDR3 nucleotide sequence: TGCAGCGTTGGGGGCAGGGCGGATTCACCCCTCCACTTT.

The rearrangement uses TRBV6-1 and TRBJ1-5, with D tentatively TRBD1 (5 bases). Trimming stripped 0 bases from V and 6 bases from J, with 15 bases between. This CDR3 comprises 16 residues. The V gene's germline CDR1 is MNHNS and CDR2 SASEGT. The CDR3 protein is CASSEAGQGPRQPQHF. The CDR3, as DNA: TGTGCCAGCAGTGAAGCAGGGCAGGGTCCCCGTCAGCCCCAGCATTTT.

This clonotype was detected a few times. The V gene is TRBV12-3 or TRBV12-4, the J gene TRBJ2-2, with TRBD1 matching 8 bases. CDR3 length equals 14 residues. V was clipped by 6 bases and J by 7 bases; unmatched bases: 7. The CDR3 DNA reads TGTGCCAGCAGCACTACAGGGGGTCTCGGGGAGCTGTTTTTT. Translating it yields CASSTTGGLGELFF.

The gene calls are TRBV6-6 and TRBJ2-3; weak D call: TRBD2 (6 bases). The CDR3 spans 13 residues. V shed 4 bases and J shed 12 bases, with 17 bases lying between them. From germline, CDR1 is MNHNY and CDR2 SVGAGI (reference sequence). The CDR3 is CASSWAGGETQYF. In nucleotides, the CDR3 is TGTGCCAGCAGTTGGGCTGGAGGGGAGACCCAGTATTTT.

Remarks on this clonotype: This could be a read error, since a much larger clone is one nucleotide away. The chain joins TRBV15 to TRBJ2-4; D is unclear. The end of the DNA aligns better with TRBJ2-5, so the J call may be wrong. Per the germline V gene, CDR1 is LNHNV and CDR2 is YYDKDF (reference sequence). The CDR3 loop spans 13 amino acids. The CDR3 nucleotides read TGTGCCACCAGCAGAAACAGTAGAGAGACCCAGTACTTC. Amino acid sequence: CATSRNSRETQYF.

With regard to this clonotype: A much larger clone is a single base away; this may be a read error. The V and J genes are TRBV9 and TRBJ2-4; D might be TRBD2 (6 bases). The better agreement between TRBJ2-7 and the DNA end casts doubt on the J call. The CDR3 contains 15 residues. CDR1 is SGDLS and CDR2 is YYNGEE in the germline V gene. The CDR3, as DNA: TGTGCCAGCAGCGTAGGGGCGGGGACGGCCTACGAGCAGTACTTC. As protein: CASSVGAGTAYEQYF.

This clonotype was counted many times. The rearrangement links TRBV29-1 to TRBJ2-5; D is possibly TRBD2 (6 bases). Looked up from germline, CDR1 is SQVTM and CDR2 is ANQGSEA. Trimming shortened V by 3 bases and J by 1 base, and 9 bases separated the two germline ends. The CDR3 length is 13 residues. In DNA, the CDR3 is TGCAGCGTTGACGGGAGTTTCCAAGAGACCCAGTACTTC. It encodes CSVDGSFQETQYF.

This clonotype was recorded a few times. An end of the junction does not agree with germline; a read error may underlie this. The chain links TRBV24-1 to TRBJ2-1, with a tentative D call TRBD2 (6 bases). Germline V gives CDR1 KGHDR, CDR2 SFDVKD. The CDR3 contains 16 residues. The CDR3 loop reads CVTSDPSLASYNEQFF. CDR3 DNA sequence: TGTGTCACCAGTGACCCCTCCCTAGCGTCCTACAATGAGCAGTTCTTC.

V gene TRBV7-2 combines with J gene TRBJ1-1; D call uncertain. This CDR3 region has 12 residues. V was clipped by 0 bases and J by 11 bases, with 10 bases between them. Germline CDR1 is SGHTA and CDR2 is FQGNSA. The CDR3 sequence is CASSLAWREAFF. CDR3 bases: TGTGCCAGCAGCTTAGCGTGGAGGGAGGCTTTCTTT.

A note on this clonotype: This may come from a read error, since a much larger clone is one base off. V gene TRBV24-1 combines with J gene TRBJ2-7, with D tentatively TRBD1 or TRBD2 (5 bases each). V was shortened by 4 bases and J by 1 base, with 13 bases between the two germline ends. This CDR3 spans 15 amino acids. Germline V gene data show CDR1 as KGHDR and CDR2 as SFDVKD. CDR3 coding DNA: TGTGCCACCAGTGACGCTCGGGACGCATCCTACGAGCAGTACTTC. Translation: CATSDARDASYEQYF.

This clonotype was found once. The chain recombines TRBV3-1 with TRBJ1-6, with 7 bases lining up with TRBD1. CDR1 and CDR2 from the germline V gene are LGHDT and YNNKEL (reference sequence). After removal of 2 bases from V and 6 bases from J, the junction contained 4 bases not matched to a gene. The CDR3 spans 15 residues. CDR3 sequence (DNA): TGTGCCAGCAGCCAAAAACAGGGGTTTAATTCACCCCTCCACTTT. It is translated as CASSQKQGFNSPLHF.

The chain links TRBV20-1 to TRBJ2-3; no firm D call. The V and J ends lost 0 bases and 0 bases respectively, with 4 bases between them. In germline, CDR1 is DFQATT, CDR2 SNEGSKA (reference sequence). There are 13 residues in the CDR3. The CDR3: CSARELSTDTQYF. CDR3 bases: TGCAGTGCTAGAGAGCTCAGCACAGATACGCAGTATTTT.

This clonotype was counted at least ten times. V is TRBV3-1 and J is TRBJ2-1, with D unresolved. The ends were cut back, 2 bases at V and 6 bases at J, with 8 bases in the middle. Germline V gene data show CDR1 as LGHDT and CDR2 as YNNKEL (reference sequence). The CDR3 consists of 13 residues. The CDR3: CASSQYQINEQFF. The CDR3 bases are TGTGCCAGCAGCCAATACCAGATCAATGAGCAGTTCTTC.

This clonotype was counted only a few times. The chain is built from TRBV30 and TRBJ2-4; possible D gene TRBD2, 5 bases. The J call could be wrong; TRBJ2-7 is a better fit for the DNA end. CDR1 is GTSNPN and CDR2 is SVGIG in the germline V gene (reference sequence). This CDR3 region has 12 residues. The CDR3 DNA follows: TGTGCCTGGAGGGGAGTCTCCTACGAGCAGTACTTC. It translates to CAWRGVSYEQYF.

This clonotype was seen ten or more times. This chain links TRBV7-3 with TRBJ2-7; 9 bases match TRBD2. Germline lookup yields CDR1 SGHTA and CDR2 FQGTGA. The CDR3 totals 15 residues. With 5 bases clipped from V and 1 base from J, the junction kept 6 bases outside the gene matches. In DNA form, the CDR3 reads TGTGCCAGCAGCCTGGCGGGGGGGGAATCCTACGAGCAGTACTTC. It encodes CASSLAGGESYEQYF.

Points on this clonotype: Being one base from a much bigger clone, this may be a read error. This chain links TRBV6-2 or TRBV6-3 with TRBJ2-2, with TRBD1 identical over 11 bases. The CDR3 is 17 residues long. Trimming took 2 bases from V and 4 from J; bases not matched to a gene: 6. Germline V CDR1 and CDR2: MNHEY, SVGEGT. The CDR3 protein is CASSYRTGGVGTGELFF. The DNA for the CDR3 is TGTGCCAGCAGTTACCGGACAGGGGGCGTCGGCACCGGGGAGCTGTTTTTT.

This clonotype was recorded a few times. This chain joins TRBV7-2 and TRBJ2-4, with 8 nucleotides matching TRBD2. The junction had 9 bases not matched to a gene; V was cut back by 1 base and J by 13 bases. There are 14 residues in the CDR3. The germline CDR1 and CDR2 sequences are SGHTA and FQGNSA. Here the CDR3 reads CASSLDGGVGEQYF. The CDR3 nucleotides read TGTGCCAGCAGCTTAGACGGGGGGGTGGGGGAGCAGTACTTC.

There are many counts of this clonotype. V and J are TRBV2 and TRBJ2-5; 9 bases are shared with TRBD1. The CDR3 consists of 15 residues. V shed 3 bases and J 7 bases; nucleotides not matched to a gene: 9. Germline V gene lookup returns CDR1 SNHLY and CDR2 FYNNEI. The CDR3 DNA reads as TGTGCCAGCAGTGATCCACAGGGGGCAAGGGGGACCCAGTACTTC. Amino acids: CASSDPQGARGTQYF.

This clonotype has a handful of counts. This may come from a read error, since a much larger clone is one base off. The chain recombines TRBV29-1 with TRBJ2-5; the D gene is possibly TRBD2 (5 bases). The CDR3 length is 12 residues. Germline V CDR1 and CDR2: SQVTM, ANQGSEA. Written as DNA, the CDR3 is TGCAGCGCTGAATCTTGGGAGGAGACCCAGTACTTC. Amino acid sequence: CSAESWEETQYF.